This T cell receptor (beta chain) originates from a study of human T cells and chemical hapten exposure listed by TCRdb under 2021. Regarding the complete study: For sensitization, 2% DPC in acetone was applied to a roughly 2 cm by roughly 2 cm area of upper inner arm skin. Patients additionally received weekly therapeutic DPC doses to the scalp throughout the approximately 24-week study period. Blood samples were taken from patients before sensitization (week 0) and then at 2, 6 and about 24 weeks after DPC sensitization. In alopecia patients, the study followed how the peripheral blood TCR repertoire changed in vivo over primary and secondary sensitization to diphenylcyclopropenone (DPC), a hapten. Libraries were pooled for sequencing, and per-sample TCR yields varied mainly because of small differences in library volumes within the pool. Nearly 30 alopecia patients gave blood for TCR sequencing at one to four time points (pre-sensitization, 2, 6 and 24 weeks). Patch testing was performed on the upper back with Finn chambers containing 0.01% DPC, and the patch tests were scored after 6 days according to International Contact Dermatitis Research Group standards. Most of the patients in the cohort were female, and the cohort covered alopecia areata with under or over 50% scalp involvement, alopecia totalis and alopecia universalis.

The sample holds a few counts of this clonotype. The specificity of this receptor is unknown. Base qualities are not recorded, but no much larger clone differs from it by a single base. Points the paper makes about the study in general: Repeated subsampling changed both the strength of the expansion versus patch-test correlation and the threshold at which that correlation became significant. Patch test score correlated positively with the number of PT1 expanded TCRs, reaching significance at thresholds 8, 16 and 32 but not at 4. Expanded TCRs formed significantly more large CDR3 similarity clusters than pre-sensitization or healthy control sets, consistent with antigen-driven responses. Because all patients had alopecia, a presumed autoimmune disease, the immune response of the patients might differ from that of healthy individuals. The number of TCRs above 1 in 1000 frequency did not change with DPC sensitization; there was no evidence of global repertoire structure alterations.

Preparation of the library involved RACE. Sequenced on a NextSeq 500. Library preparation attached unique molecular identifiers to individual cDNA molecules for quantitative, reproducible TCR counting. Each blood RNA sample was used to sequence both TCR alpha and TCR beta chains. Per the source publication's procedure: A median of around 96,000 TCRs per sample was observed, with a range of about 20,000 to 700,000. V, J and CDR3 annotation of the TCR reads was performed with the Decombinator software suite. Every sample was subsampled to the same number of TCRs (28,000) for the PS versus PT1 abundance plots. Expanded TCRs were defined as absent before sensitization and observed at least eight times at the 2-week time point. TCRdb reanalyzed the raw reads on its own, using fastp at Q25 for trimming and MiXCR for clone calling, and kept in-frame beta chains. Merged by CDR3 protein, the rows form single entries marked with the most common genes and DNA. Here the V and J calls rest on TCRdb's processing, not on the authors' analysis. Counted in this sample were 75,000 to 90,000 distinct CDR3 sequences; over 6% of them appeared once. The leading ten clones occupy about 1.4% of the sample.

Cut back by 3 bases and 7 bases, the V and J ends lie 15 bases apart. The CDR3 holds 14 amino acids from the cysteine to the phenylalanine. The CDR3 DNA has 42 bases and is translated from base 1. The time point label corresponds to: patch test 1, 2 weeks after DPC sensitization. In the paper's terms, the treatment or condition label means: therapeutic diphenylcyclopropenone sensitization with weekly scalp DPC. At each patch-test visit, blood was drawn before the patch test was applied. To be eligible, patients had to be aged 18 to 70, diagnosed with alopecia and judged suitable for DPC therapy, while pregnant patients were excluded. Total RNA was extracted from unfractionated whole blood collected in Tempus Blood RNA tubes.

The clonotype originates from a woman aged 25-40 years with alopecia areata. Some clones in this sample may be carry-over from other donors' samples. The rearranged segments are TRBV12-3 or TRBV12-4 and TRBJ1-1, and TRBD1 may be the D gene, going by 6 matching bases. The sample was whole blood, taken in connection with sensitization to the hapten diphenylcyclopropenone (DPC). The nucleotide sequence reads as follows: TGTGCCAGCAGTTTTCTCGGGGGGGCGCGTGAAGCTTTCTTT. It encodes CASSFLGGAREAFF.